The 8 T cell receptor beta chains below were found in one sample sequenced in a study of T cell responses to AZD1222 COVID-19 vaccine. The table came from immunoSEQ multiplex PCR; TCRdb's copy has only in-frame clones and leaves some out. This table holds around 180,000 clones, less than 95% found once. The sequencing here drew on peripheral blood, taken on day 0 of AZD1222 vaccination. Every receptor here comes from an adult in good health.

The V and J genes are TRBV4-3 and TRBJ1-2; D may be TRBD1 (5 bases). V was clipped by 4 bases and J by 4 bases, with 13 bases between them. The CDR3 covers 14 residues. Germline CDR1 and CDR2: LGHNA and YSLEER. The CDR3 here is CASSPVGGGYGYTF. Here the CDR3 DNA reads TGCGCCAGCAGCCCCGTGGGGGGGGGCTATGGCTACACCTTC.

This chain links TRBV7-9 with TRBJ1-5; 7 positions match TRBD1. In germline, CDR1 is SEHNR, CDR2 FQNEAQ (reference sequence). Trimming at V came to 5 bases and at J to 3 bases, leaving 7 bases not matched to a gene. CDR3 length: 15 amino acids. Here the CDR3 reads CASSRGGTVNQPQHF. Written as DNA, the CDR3 is TGTGCCAGCAGCCGAGGTGGGACAGTCAATCAGCCCCAGCATTTT.

The gene calls are TRBV18 and TRBJ1-5; D call uncertain. From germline, CDR1 is KGHSH and CDR2 LQKENI. This CDR3 has 12 amino acids. V was clipped by 2 bases and J by 6 bases, with 5 bases between them. The CDR3 protein is CASSPGVQPQHF. As DNA, the CDR3 is TGTGCCAGCTCACCAGGGGTTCAGCCCCAGCATTTT.

The CDR3 region has the DNA TGTGCCAGCAGTTACTCTAGCGGGCCATCGTCCGAGCAGTACTTC. This sequence encodes CASSYSSGPSSEQYF. The J gene is TRBJ2-7, the V gene TRBV6-5; 7 nucleotides line up with TRBD2. Trimming took 0 bases from V and 6 from J; bases not matched to a gene: 8. The CDR3 has 15 residues. Looked up from germline, CDR1 is MNHEY and CDR2 is SVGAGI.

V gene TRBV19 combines with J gene TRBJ2-1, with 7 bases identical to TRBD2. The V and J ends lost 5 bases and 3 bases, in that order; junction bases with no gene match: 10. This CDR3 has 16 residues. Germline V gene sequence: CDR1 LNHDA, CDR2 SQIVND (reference sequence). The CDR3 loop is CASSAGVGLGYNEQFF. The CDR3 DNA sequence: TGTGCCAGTAGTGCGGGGGTCGGGCTAGGCTACAATGAGCAGTTCTTC.

V usage is TRBV5-6 and J usage is TRBJ1-4; weak D call: TRBD1 (6 bases). This CDR3 is built from 15 residues. The V and J ends lost 5 bases and 3 bases respectively, with 14 bases between them. Germline values: CDR1 SGHDT, CDR2 YYEEEE. CDR3 bases: TGTGCCAGCAGGATACAGGGTAGAGCTAATGAAAAACTGTTTTTT. It translates to CASRIQGRANEKLFF. Looking up the rest from reference TRBV5-6 and TRBJ1-4 gives the full variable domain: DAGVTQSPTHLIKTRGQQVTLRCSPKSGHDTVSWYQQALGQGPQFIFQYYEEEERQRGNFPDRFSGHQFPNYSSELNVNALLLGDSALYLCASRIQGRANEKLFFGSGTQLSVL.

DNA for the CDR3: TGTGCCAGCAGTTACTCGAGCGGGTCCTACCCCAATGAGCAGTTCTTC. The encoded protein is CASSYSSGSYPNEQFF. The rearrangement joins TRBV6-2 or TRBV6-3 to TRBJ2-1, with a possible D match to TRBD2 (6 bases). Trimming pared 0 bases from V and 6 bases from J, leaving 15 bases between. The germline V gene encodes CDR1 MNHEY and CDR2 SVGEGT. This CDR3 is built from 16 residues.

The rearrangement links TRBV4-1 to TRBJ2-2, with D uncertain. Germline V gene lookup returns CDR1 MGHRA and CDR2 YSYEKL. This CDR3 comprises 13 residues. The ends were cut back, 4 bases at V and 11 bases at J, with 14 bases in the middle. The CDR3 protein is CASSPSLVNELFF. The DNA of the CDR3 is TGCGCCAGCAGCCCCTCCCTCGTCAATGAGCTGTTTTTT.